A single sample gave rise to the 31 T cell receptor beta chains below, sequenced in a study of blood T cell repertoires in COVID-19. The repertoire was sequenced with immunoSEQ multiplex PCR; TCRdb's copy has only in-frame clones and lacks some. The sample has roughly 50,000 clones; around four fifths are singletons. The sequenced sample was peripheral blood. Receptors originate from a man over 45 with acute or convalescent COVID-19.

The chain links TRBV27 to TRBJ1-3; 8 bases are shared with TRBD1. Germline V lookup: CDR1 MNHEY, CDR2 SMNVEV (reference sequence). V trimming: 8 bases; J trimming: 2 bases; junction bases outside the gene matches: 8. The CDR3 loop spans 15 amino acids. Here the CDR3 reads CASSRQGMTGNTIYF. CDR3 DNA sequence: TGTGCCAGCTCCCGACAGGGGATGACTGGAAACACCATATATTTT.

J is TRBJ1-5 and V is TRBV19; 8 bases align to TRBD1. Looked up from germline, CDR1 is LNHDA and CDR2 is SQIVND (reference sequence). Trimming cost V 7 bases and J 4 bases; bases outside gene matches: 9. This CDR3 has 15 residues. The CDR3 bases are TGTGCCAGTACCTCGGACAGGGCAACAAATCAGCCCCAGCATTTT. Protein: CASTSDRATNQPQHF.

This chain connects TRBV11-2 to TRBJ1-2; D remains unclear. Germline loops: CDR1 SGHAT, CDR2 FQNNGV. Trimming stripped 1 base from V and 0 bases from J, with 12 bases between. The CDR3 is 16 amino acids. CDR3: CASSLGYRSANYGYTF. CDR3 in DNA: TGTGCCAGCAGCTTAGGTTACCGATCGGCTAACTATGGCTACACCTTC.

The chain has TRBV9 and TRBJ1-4; 9 bases align to TRBD1. Per germline, CDR1 SGDLS and CDR2 YYNGEE. After removal of 3 bases from V and 6 bases from J, the junction contained 6 bases not matched to a gene. This CDR3 region has 15 residues. CDR3 residues: CASSAAGTGYEKLFF. CDR3 coding DNA: TGTGCCAGCAGCGCGGCCGGGACAGGGTATGAAAAACTGTTTTTT.

This chain connects TRBV11-2 to TRBJ1-1, with 8 nucleotides matching TRBD1. The CDR3 covers 14 residues. The V and J ends lost 5 bases and 4 bases, in that order; junction bases with no gene match: 6. CDR1 and CDR2 (germline): SGHAT, FQNNGV. The CDR3 reads CASSTQGDFTEAFF. The CDR3 DNA follows: TGTGCCAGCAGCACACAGGGGGATTTCACTGAAGCTTTCTTT.

The rearrangement joins TRBV5-1 to TRBJ2-3, with 7 bases aligning to TRBD2. The CDR3 runs to 15 residues. V dropped 6 bases and J dropped 3; count of bases not matched to a gene: 10. Germline V gene sequence: CDR1 SGHRS, CDR2 YFSETQ. The CDR3 coding sequence is TGCGCCAGCACCATGAGGGCGGGAGTGACAGATACGCAGTATTTT. Its protein product is CASTMRAGVTDTQYF.

This rearrangement joins TRBV5-1 to TRBJ2-7; D is uncertain. With 0 bases removed from V and 1 base from J, the gap between germline ends came to 8 bases. CDR3 size: 14 residues. Germline lookup yields CDR1 SGHRS and CDR2 YFSETQ. CDR3 amino acids: CASSLDGVSYEQYF. The CDR3 bases are TGCGCCAGCAGCTTGGATGGAGTTTCCTACGAGCAGTACTTC.

The count of this clone is one. The chain combines TRBV5-6 with TRBJ1-3; possibly TRBD1 for D (5 bases). CDR3 length: 15 amino acids. The germline V gene has CDR1 SGHDT and CDR2 YYEEEE. V was trimmed by 0 bases and J by 4 bases, leaving 11 bases between them. CDR3 in amino acids: CASSLEAGWGNTIYF. DNA of the CDR3: TGTGCCAGCAGCTTGGAGGCAGGGTGGGGAAACACCATATATTTT.

The chain has TRBV2 and TRBJ2-2, with TRBD2 identical over 10 bases. The CDR3 totals 16 residues. Germline assignment: CDR1 SNHLY and CDR2 FYNNEI. J gave up 6 bases and V 3 bases, and 7 bases lay outside the gene matches. CDR3 residues: CASSDQLAGVAGELFF. CDR3 DNA: TGTGCCAGCAGTGATCAGCTAGCGGGGGTCGCCGGGGAGCTGTTTTTT.

The chain employs TRBV5-4 and TRBJ2-7, with TRBD2 as a possible D gene (5 bases). The CDR3 extends over 13 amino acids. Trimming took off 0 bases at V and 7 bases at J, with 11 bases between the two ends. Germline V gene data show CDR1 as SGHNT and CDR2 as YYREEE (reference sequence). CDR3 sequence: CASSLVGEWEQYF. DNA of the CDR3: TGTGCCAGCAGCTTGGTGGGAGAATGGGAGCAGTACTTC.

This rearrangement joins TRBV12-3 or TRBV12-4 to TRBJ1-2, with D possibly TRBD1 on 5 matching bases. V lost 8 bases and J lost 7, with 17 bases in between. The CDR3 is 13 amino acids. The CDR3 loop reads CASARLAGRGYTF. The CDR3 DNA is TGTGCCAGCGCCCGCCTCGCGGGGCGTGGCTACACCTTC.

The chain employs TRBV6-5 and TRBJ1-5, with 7 nucleotides matching TRBD1. V gave up 4 bases and J gave up 3 bases; unmatched junction bases: 3. This CDR3 is built from 14 residues. Germline V gene lookup returns CDR1 MNHEY and CDR2 SVGAGI. CDR3 sequence: CASSLTGFNQPQHF. CDR3 nucleotide sequence: TGTGCCAGCAGTTTGACAGGGTTCAATCAGCCCCAGCATTTT.

The V and J genes are TRBV4-1 and TRBJ2-2; possible D gene TRBD1, 5 bases. The V end was cut by 0 bases, the J end by 3 bases, with 8 bases between. The CDR3 runs to 15 residues. Germline CDR1 and CDR2: MGHRA and YSYEKL. The CDR3 here is CASSQDRVDTGELFF. The CDR3, as DNA: TGCGCCAGCAGCCAAGACAGGGTTGACACCGGGGAGCTGTTTTTT.

This chain links TRBV19 with TRBJ2-3; 11 positions agree with TRBD1. The CDR3 length is 17 residues. Germline-derived CDR1 and CDR2 are LNHDA and SQIVND (reference sequence). Trimming at V came to 2 bases and at J to 3 bases, leaving 7 bases not matched to a gene. The CDR3 DNA is TGTGCCAGTAGTATATTCGGCGGACAGGGGGCGACAGATACGCAGTATTTT. Protein: CASSIFGGQGATDTQYF.

J is TRBJ1-2 and V is TRBV19, with TRBD1 matching over 9 bases. Germline CDR1 LNHDA, CDR2 SQIVND (reference sequence). Trimming at V came to 5 bases and at J to 1 base, leaving 5 bases not matched to a gene. The CDR3 covers 15 residues. The CDR3 loop is CASSPGQGINYGYTF. CDR3 bases: TGTGCCAGTAGTCCAGGACAGGGGATTAACTATGGCTACACCTTC.

The chain links TRBV4-1 to TRBJ1-1, with unresolved D. The CDR3 runs 15 residues. Germline-derived CDR1 and CDR2 are MGHRA and YSYEKL. V lost 0 bases to trimming and J lost 8 bases, with 16 bases between them. The CDR3 sequence is CASSQDLDKTKEAFF. The CDR3 nucleotides are TGCGCCAGCAGCCAAGATCTTGACAAGACGAAAGAAGCTTTCTTT.

The chain recombines TRBV7-3 with TRBJ1-1, with 11 bases fitting TRBD1. Germline trimming cut 6 bases from V and 11 bases from J; bases unmatched to any gene: 11. The CDR3 runs to 14 residues. Germline CDR1 is SGHTA and CDR2 is FQGTGA. CDR3 amino acids: CASRLSPGQGEAFF. CDR3 in DNA: TGTGCCAGCAGACTCTCGCCGGGACAGGGGGAGGCTTTCTTT. The variable domain in full, completed from reference TRBV7-3 and TRBJ1-1, reads GAGVSQTPSNKVTEKGKYVELRCDPISGHTALYWYRQSLGQGPEFLIYFQGTGAADDSGLPNDRFFAVRPEGSVSTLKIQRTERGDSAVYLCASRLSPGQGEAFFGQGTRLTVV.

V gene TRBV4-1 combines with J gene TRBJ2-3, with D unresolved. Trimming removed 0 bases from V and 2 bases from J, with 12 bases in between. CDR3 length: 16 amino acids. Germline V lookup: CDR1 MGHRA, CDR2 YSYEKL. CDR3 DNA sequence: TGCGCCAGCAGCCAAGACGGGTTTCCCTTCACAGATACGCAGTATTTT. Its protein is CASSQDGFPFTDTQYF.

The rearrangement links TRBV5-1 to TRBJ2-5, with 11 bases matching TRBD2. The CDR3 contains 14 residues. The ends lost 5 bases at V and 3 bases at J; junction bases unmatched: 3. The germline V gene has CDR1 SGHRS and CDR2 YFSETQ. CDR3: CASSLLAGEETQYF. For the CDR3, the DNA is TGCGCCAGCAGTTTACTAGCGGGGGAAGAGACCCAGTACTTC. Using reference TRBV5-1 and TRBJ2-5 for the parts outside the CDR3, the full variable domain is KAGVTQTPRYLIKTRGQQVTLSCSPISGHRSVSWYQQTPGQGLQFLFEYFSETQRNKGNFPGRFSGRQFSNSRSEMNVSTLELGDSALYLCASSLLAGEETQYFGPGTRLLVL.

V gene TRBV4-1 combines with J gene TRBJ1-2; a possible D gene is TRBD1 (5 bases). CDR3 length equals 15 residues. Trimming removed 0 bases from V and 3 bases from J, with 11 bases in between. CDR1 MGHRA and CDR2 YSYEKL come from the germline V gene. The CDR3 DNA reads TGCGCCAGCAGCCAAGAGCTCGGGGGTGACTATGGCTACACCTTC. Amino acids: CASSQELGGDYGYTF.

The rearrangement links TRBV5-1 to TRBJ2-1; possibly TRBD1 for D (5 bases). The CDR3 consists of 14 residues. Trimming removed 4 bases from V and 1 base from J, with 9 bases in between. Germline V gives CDR1 SGHRS, CDR2 YFSETQ. In DNA form, the CDR3 reads TGCGCCAGCAGCGTATCAGGGTCCTACAATGAGCAGTTCTTC. This codes for CASSVSGSYNEQFF.

This chain joins TRBV7-9 and TRBJ2-1; D possibly corresponds to TRBD2 (7 bases). The germline gives CDR1 SEHNR, CDR2 FQNEAQ (reference sequence). The germline V and J ends were trimmed by 6 bases and 8 bases, with 17 bases remaining between them. This CDR3 region has 14 residues. The CDR3 region is CASRRGGGLDEQFF. Here the CDR3 DNA reads TGTGCCAGCAGAAGGGGGGGAGGTCTCGATGAGCAGTTCTTC.

The V and J genes are TRBV5-1 and TRBJ2-5, with D possibly being TRBD1 (6 bases). Trimming took 2 bases from V and 5 from J, leaving 22 bases between them. Germline CDR1 is SGHRS and CDR2 is YFSETQ. The CDR3 runs to 17 residues. The CDR3 DNA follows: TGCGCCAGCAGCTTATATGGATTGCCAGGGGAGAGGGAGACCCAGTACTTC. It yields the protein CASSLYGLPGERETQYF.

This clone was detected a few times. The chain employs TRBV6-5 and TRBJ1-1, with a tentative D call TRBD1 (5 bases). CDR3 length: 14 amino acids. Trimming pared 7 bases from V and 1 base from J, leaving 13 bases between. CDR1 and CDR2 from the germline V gene are MNHEY and SVGAGI. In DNA, the CDR3 is TGTGCCAGCACCGACAGTGAGAGGAACACTGAAGCTTTCTTT. It specifies CASTDSERNTEAFF.

The chain has TRBV29-1 and TRBJ2-1, with 8 bases matching TRBD2. This CDR3 has 14 amino acids. Trimming cost V 2 bases and J 0 bases; bases outside gene matches: 0. CDR1 is SQVTM, CDR2 ANQGSEA, per germline. CDR3: CSVESGSSYNEQFF. In nucleotides, the CDR3 is TGCAGCGTTGAAAGCGGGAGCTCCTACAATGAGCAGTTCTTC.

The chain uses TRBV10-1 and TRBJ2-3, with TRBD1 matching over 10 bases. V was pared by 4 bases and J by 5 bases, with 6 bases of the junction left unmatched. This CDR3 is 15 amino acids long. Germline V gene sequence: CDR1 WNHNN, CDR2 SYGVQD (reference sequence). The CDR3: CASSGGGTGEDTQYF. The CDR3 DNA reads as TGCGCCAGCAGTGGTGGAGGGACAGGGGAAGATACGCAGTATTTT.

The chain couples TRBV13 to TRBJ2-7, with 11 bases matching TRBD2. The CDR3 loop spans 15 amino acids. The ends lost 2 bases at V and 6 bases at J; junction bases unmatched: 6. CDR1 PRHDT and CDR2 FYEKMQ come from the germline V gene (reference sequence). CDR3 protein: CASSLLAGGTLEQYF. The CDR3 region has the DNA TGTGCCAGCAGCTTATTAGCGGGAGGGACTCTCGAGCAGTACTTC.

The rearrangement uses TRBV9 and TRBJ2-1; TRBD2 matches 8 bases. The trim removed 0 bases at V and 8 bases at J, leaving 7 bases unmatched. The CDR3 runs to 15 residues. The germline V gene encodes CDR1 SGDLS and CDR2 YYNGEE. The chain's CDR3 is CASSVAGTRGYEQFF. Here the CDR3 DNA reads TGTGCCAGCAGCGTAGCCGGGACTAGAGGCTATGAGCAGTTCTTC.

This chain connects TRBV10-1 to TRBJ1-4; D unresolved. The length of the CDR3 is 12 residues. Germline V gene data show CDR1 as WNHNN and CDR2 as SYGVQD (reference sequence). V was shortened by 5 bases and J by 8 bases, with 9 bases between the two germline ends. Here the CDR3 reads CASSQEGEKLFF. DNA of the CDR3: TGCGCCAGCAGTCAGGAAGGCGAAAAACTGTTTTTT.

The rearrangement links TRBV27 to TRBJ2-5, with D maybe TRBD1 (5 bases). The CDR3 has 13 residues. The germline CDR1 and CDR2 sequences are MNHEY and SMNVEV (reference sequence). The V end lost 3 bases, the J end lost 4 bases, and 9 bases lay between the germline ends. The CDR3 spells CASSLQGGETQYF. The DNA of the CDR3 is TGTGCCAGCAGTTTGCAGGGCGGAGAGACCCAGTACTTC.

The chain combines TRBV25-1 with TRBJ1-1; D gene unclear. This CDR3 region has 14 residues. Germline V gives CDR1 MGHDK, CDR2 SYGVNS. V lost 5 bases and J 3 bases, leaving 13 bases between the germline ends. The CDR3 sequence: CASSIRGSYTEAFF. Here the CDR3 DNA reads TGTGCCAGCAGTATCCGGGGATCCTACACTGAAGCTTTCTTT.